A selection of T cell receptor beta chains follows, all from one sample in a study of beta chain features in type 1 diabetes. Data came from immunoSEQ multiplex PCR; TCRdb stores just in-frame clones and leaves some out. The table records around 330,000 clones, approximately 11% of them present only once. Sequencing used naive CD4+ T cells from blood. These receptors came from a woman in her twenties or thirties in good health. CDR3s include the opening cysteine and the closing phenylalanine or tryptophan. Each record gives: J gene, D gene, CDR3 length, clone size, V gene, CDR3 protein, CDR3 DNA. A D gene is named only where the DNA matches it firmly. Clone size is given for some rows only: seen once, a few or many times, or a class if the clone is expanded.

j_gene: TRBJ1-2
d_gene: .
len: 15
abundance: .
v_gene: TRBV7-9
CDR3aa: CASSSSQGLNYGYTF
CDR3nt: TGTGCCAGCAGCTCTTCACAGGGATTGAACTATGGCTACACCTTC

j_gene: TRBJ1-5
d_gene: .
len: 14
abundance: few
v_gene: TRBV5-1
CDR3aa: CASSSRGGNQPQHF
CDR3nt: TGCGCCAGCAGCTCAAGGGGTGGCAATCAGCCCCAGCATTTT

j_gene: TRBJ2-1
d_gene: .
len: 15
abundance: few
v_gene: TRBV5-1
CDR3aa: CASSFEQGGYNEQFF
CDR3nt: TGCGCCAGCAGCTTCGAACAGGGTGGCTACAATGAGCAGTTCTTC

j_gene: TRBJ2-1
d_gene: TRBD1
len: 14
abundance: few
v_gene: TRBV30
CDR3aa: CAWSVLTGGNEQFF
CDR3nt: TGTGCCTGGAGTGTACTGACAGGGGGCAATGAGCAGTTCTTC

j_gene: TRBJ2-1
d_gene: TRBD2
len: 16
abundance: .
v_gene: TRBV7-2
CDR3aa: CASSSRTSVSYNEQFF
CDR3nt: TGTGCCAGCAGCTCCAGAACTAGCGTCTCCTACAATGAGCAGTTCTTC

j_gene: TRBJ1-4
d_gene: TRBD1
len: 14
abundance: .
v_gene: TRBV2
CDR3aa: CASSFSRGYEKLFF
CDR3nt: TGTGCCAGCAGTTTCAGCAGGGGGTATGAAAAACTGTTTTTT

j_gene: TRBJ2-7
d_gene: TRBD1
len: 13
abundance: .
v_gene: TRBV18
CDR3aa: CASSPTGPGEQYF
CDR3nt: TGTGCCAGCTCACCGACAGGGCCCGGCGAGCAGTACTTC

j_gene: TRBJ2-7
d_gene: TRBD2
len: 17
abundance: .
v_gene: TRBV5-1
CDR3aa: CASSPGLAGGPSYEQYF
CDR3nt: TGCGCCAGCAGCCCTGGACTAGCGGGAGGACCTTCCTACGAGCAGTACTTC

j_gene: TRBJ2-2
d_gene: TRBD1
len: 15
abundance: .
v_gene: TRBV6-5
CDR3aa: CASAKGTGNTGELFF
CDR3nt: TGTGCCAGCGCGAAGGGGACAGGGAACACCGGGGAGCTGTTTTTT

j_gene: TRBJ2-6
d_gene: .
len: 14
abundance: .
v_gene: TRBV7-3
CDR3aa: CASSFAEGANVLTF
CDR3nt: TGTGCCAGCAGCTTCGCGGAGGGGGCCAACGTCCTGACTTTC

j_gene: TRBJ1-1
d_gene: TRBD1
len: 13
abundance: .
v_gene: TRBV30
CDR3aa: CASGQGGYTEAFF
CDR3nt: TGTGCCTCAGGACAGGGGGGGTACACTGAAGCTTTCTTT

j_gene: TRBJ2-7
d_gene: TRBD2
len: 15
abundance: few
v_gene: TRBV19
CDR3aa: CASSISSGSSYEQYF
CDR3nt: TGTGCCAGTAGTATATCTAGCGGGAGCTCCTACGAGCAGTACTTC

j_gene: TRBJ2-2
d_gene: TRBD2
len: 17
abundance: .
v_gene: TRBV4-2
CDR3aa: CASSLAAGGPGTGELFF
CDR3nt: TGTGCCAGCAGCCTAGCGGCGGGAGGGCCGGGCACCGGGGAGCTGTTTTTT

j_gene: TRBJ2-2
d_gene: .
len: 14
abundance: .
v_gene: TRBV7-2
CDR3aa: CASSSTGFTGELFF
CDR3nt: TGTGCCAGCAGCTCAACAGGTTTCACCGGGGAGCTGTTTTTT

j_gene: TRBJ2-2
d_gene: .
len: 14
abundance: few
v_gene: TRBV10-3
CDR3aa: CAIGKSSNTGELFF
CDR3nt: TGTGCCATCGGCAAATCCTCGAACACCGGGGAGCTGTTTTTT

j_gene: TRBJ2-3
d_gene: TRBD2
len: 16
abundance: few
v_gene: TRBV7-3
CDR3aa: CASSLLSGSPTDTQYF
CDR3nt: TGTGCCAGCAGCTTATTAAGCGGGAGTCCCACAGATACGCAGTATTTT

j_gene: TRBJ2-1
d_gene: .
len: 17
abundance: .
v_gene: TRBV29-1
CDR3aa: CSVGTNTPLRSYNEQFF
CDR3nt: TGCAGCGTTGGGACTAACACCCCCCTCCGCTCCTACAATGAGCAGTTCTTC

j_gene: TRBJ2-7
d_gene: TRBD2
len: 15
abundance: .
v_gene: TRBV11-3
CDR3aa: CASSPPGLAGHEQYF
CDR3nt: TGTGCCAGCAGCCCCCCGGGACTAGCGGGACACGAGCAGTACTTC

j_gene: TRBJ1-5
d_gene: .
len: 13
abundance: few
v_gene: TRBV30
CDR3aa: CAWTRGTNQPQHF
CDR3nt: TGTGCCTGGACCCGGGGGACCAATCAGCCCCAGCATTTT

j_gene: TRBJ2-5
d_gene: TRBD1
len: 14
abundance: few
v_gene: TRBV5-4
CDR3aa: CASSSDRGQETQYF
CDR3nt: TGTGCCAGCAGCTCAGACAGGGGCCAAGAGACCCAGTACTTC

j_gene: TRBJ2-2
d_gene: TRBD2
len: 15
abundance: .
v_gene: TRBV9
CDR3aa: CASSRGGVGTGELFF
CDR3nt: TGTGCCAGCAGCCGCGGGGGAGTCGGAACCGGGGAGCTGTTTTTT

j_gene: TRBJ1-5
d_gene: TRBD1
len: 13
abundance: few
v_gene: TRBV18
CDR3aa: CASRTGGDQPQHF
CDR3nt: TGTGCCAGTCGGACAGGGGGCGATCAGCCCCAGCATTTT

j_gene: TRBJ2-1
d_gene: .
len: 13
abundance: few
v_gene: TRBV7-2
CDR3aa: CASSQAGYNEQFF
CDR3nt: TGTGCCAGCAGCCAGGCGGGGTACAATGAGCAGTTCTTC

j_gene: TRBJ1-5
d_gene: .
len: 15
abundance: few
v_gene: TRBV6-5
CDR3aa: CASSYSTASGAPQHF
CDR3nt: TGTGCCAGCAGTTACTCGACGGCTAGTGGGGCGCCCCAGCATTTT

j_gene: TRBJ1-2
d_gene: TRBD1
len: 14
abundance: .
v_gene: TRBV5-8
CDR3aa: CASSTGQGEDGYTF
CDR3nt: TGTGCCAGCAGCACGGGACAGGGGGAGGATGGCTACACCTTC

j_gene: TRBJ2-1
d_gene: .
len: 15
abundance: .
v_gene: TRBV5-1
CDR3aa: CASSLEQGRSNEQFF
CDR3nt: TGCGCCAGCAGCTTGGAACAGGGTAGGAGCAATGAGCAGTTCTTC

j_gene: TRBJ2-6
d_gene: .
len: 12
abundance: many
v_gene: TRBV29-1
CDR3aa: CSASSGANVLTF
CDR3nt: TGCAGCGCCAGCTCTGGGGCCAACGTCCTGACTTTC

j_gene: TRBJ1-2
d_gene: TRBD1
len: 14
abundance: few
v_gene: TRBV27
CDR3aa: CASRSRTGTGGYTF
CDR3nt: TGTGCCAGCAGGAGCCGGACAGGGACGGGTGGCTACACCTTC

j_gene: TRBJ2-1
d_gene: .
len: 12
abundance: .
v_gene: TRBV7-2
CDR3aa: CASRRLSNEQFF
CDR3nt: TGTGCCAGCCGCCGTCTATCGAATGAGCAGTTCTTC

j_gene: TRBJ2-7
d_gene: .
len: 14
abundance: few
v_gene: TRBV18
CDR3aa: CASSPGTLRQEQYF
CDR3nt: TGTGCCAGCTCACCAGGGACTTTAAGGCAAGAGCAGTACTTC

j_gene: TRBJ1-5
d_gene: TRBD1
len: 15
abundance: .
v_gene: TRBV18
CDR3aa: CASSPGTGAHQPQHF
CDR3nt: TGTGCCAGCTCACCGGGGACAGGGGCGCATCAGCCCCAGCATTTT

j_gene: TRBJ1-2
d_gene: TRBD1
len: 14
abundance: few
v_gene: TRBV7-9
CDR3aa: CASSLAGQEYGYTF
CDR3nt: TGTGCCAGCAGCTTAGCTGGACAGGAGTATGGCTACACCTTC

j_gene: TRBJ2-7
d_gene: TRBD2
len: 15
abundance: few
v_gene: TRBV5-4
CDR3aa: CASSSEAGSSYEQYF
CDR3nt: TGTGCCAGCAGCTCAGAAGCGGGAAGCTCCTACGAGCAGTACTTC